This T cell receptor (beta chain) is from a study of response to subunit inactivated influenza vaccine. In TCRdb, the RT-PCR reads were re-called with MiXCR into one record per CDR3 protein. Altogether some 520,000 distinct CDR3 sequences are present, approximately 16% being singletons, with the ten largest covering about 3%. Concerning this clonotype: Its antigen remains unidentified.

This CDR3 is 13 amino acids long. Per the germline V gene, CDR1 is MDHEN and CDR2 is SYDVKM. The germline V and J ends were trimmed by 7 bases and 4 bases, with 13 bases remaining between them. General study points: It was the authors' suggestion that each seasonal influenza vaccination recruits few new T cells.

V is TRBV28 and J is TRBJ1-1; no clear D. This specimen was CD4+ T cells sorted from PBMCs, taken around 25 months after vaccination. This TCR came from a man aged 50 to 69 who received an inactivated influenza vaccine. Here the CDR3 reads CASKGGVATEAFF. In nucleotides, the CDR3 is TGTGCCAGCAAAGGTGGCGTCGCCACTGAAGCTTTCTTT.